These 8 T cell receptor beta chains were all obtained from the same sample, sequenced in a study of control samples from healthy donors and cancer patients. Produced via immunoSEQ multiplex PCR; TCRdb's table is partial and in-frame only. The sample lists approximately 140,000 clones; 90% to 95% were seen once. Sequencing was performed on blood. All receptors derive from a young man in good health.

The CDR3 is CAWSTDPSYGYTF. The CDR3 DNA reads as TGTGCCTGGAGTACAGACCCATCCTATGGCTACACCTTC. The rearrangement links TRBV30 to TRBJ1-2; D unclear. V lost 2 bases and J 4 bases, leaving 11 bases between the germline ends. The CDR3 extends over 13 amino acids. Germline CDR1 is GTSNPN and CDR2 is SVGIG (reference sequence).

The chain recombines TRBV5-6 with TRBJ1-2, with 10 bases identical to TRBD1. Germline CDR1 reads SGHDT; CDR2 reads YYEEEE. The CDR3 runs to 17 residues. The ends lost 4 bases at V and 5 bases at J; junction bases unmatched: 14. This CDR3 is CASSHHPTGGFPYGYTF. The CDR3 DNA reads as TGTGCCAGCAGCCATCACCCGACAGGGGGCTTTCCATATGGCTACACCTTC. The whole variable domain, filled in from reference TRBV5-6 and TRBJ1-2, reads DAGVTQSPTHLIKTRGQQVTLRCSPKSGHDTVSWYQQALGQGPQFIFQYYEEEERQRGNFPDRFSGHQFPNYSSELNVNALLLGDSALYLCASSHHPTGGFPYGYTFGSGTRLTVV.

The chain combines TRBV13 with TRBJ2-7; D remains ambiguous. The V end lost 5 bases, the J end lost 2 bases, and 7 bases lay between the germline ends. This CDR3 is built from 12 residues. The V gene's germline CDR1 is PRHDT and CDR2 FYEKMQ (reference sequence). The CDR3 coding sequence is TGTGCCAGCAGCCGAAACCCCTACGAGCAGTACTTC. Residues: CASSRNPYEQYF. Variable domain in full (rest from reference TRBV13 and TRBJ2-7): AAGVIQSPRHLIKEKRETATLKCYPIPRHDTVYWYQQGPGQDPQFLISFYEKMQSDKGSIPDRFSAQQFSDYHSELNMSSLELGDSALYFCASSRNPYEQYFGPGTRLTVT.

The chain employs TRBV7-2 and TRBJ1-5; 8 bases agree with TRBD1. The CDR3 runs 15 residues. CDR1 is SGHTA, CDR2 FQGNSA, per germline. V was pared by 3 bases and J by 3 bases, with 4 bases of the junction left unmatched. The CDR3 loop is CASSLRGQVNQPQHF. In DNA form, the CDR3 reads TGTGCCAGCAGCTTGAGGGGACAGGTCAATCAGCCCCAGCATTTT.

This chain uses TRBV18 with TRBJ2-5; D unclear. Germline V gene lookup returns CDR1 KGHSH and CDR2 LQKENI. There are 12 residues in the CDR3. Trimming stripped 3 bases from V and 4 bases from J, with 6 bases between. The DNA for the CDR3 is TGTGCCAGCTCACCTGCTCCAGAGACCCAGTACTTC. The encoded protein is CASSPAPETQYF.

V is TRBV5-5 and J is TRBJ1-1, with TRBD1 as a possible D gene (5 bases). The CDR3 loop spans 16 amino acids. The ends were cut back, 4 bases at V and 1 base at J, with 17 bases in the middle. The germline CDR1 and CDR2 sequences are SGHKS and YYEKEE (reference sequence). DNA for the CDR3: TGTGCCAGCAGCCTGGATCGAGGGGTAACGAACACTGAAGCTTTCTTT. Its protein is CASSLDRGVTNTEAFF. The whole variable domain, filled in from reference TRBV5-5 and TRBJ1-1, reads DAGVTQSPTHLIKTRGQQVTLRCSPISGHKSVSWYQQVLGQGPQFIFQYYEKEERGRGNFPDRFSARQFPNYSSELNVNALLLGDSALYLCASSLDRGVTNTEAFFGQGTRLTVV.

This sequence joins TRBV5-4 and TRBJ1-2; D gene unclear. The CDR3 runs 13 residues. CDR1 is SGHNT, CDR2 YYREEE, per germline (reference sequence). The V end was cut by 0 bases, the J end by 6 bases, with 9 bases between. CDR3 sequence: CASSLVTGHGYTF. The CDR3 DNA sequence: TGTGCCAGCAGCTTGGTCACGGGCCATGGCTACACCTTC. Full variable domain (remainder filled in from reference TRBV5-4 and TRBJ1-2): ETGVTQSPTHLIKTRGQQVTLRCSSQSGHNTVSWYQQALGQGPQFIFQYYREEENGRGNFPPRFSGLQFPNYSSELNVNALELDDSALYLCASSLVTGHGYTFGSGTRLTVV.

This chain uses TRBV20-1 with TRBJ1-1; D is unclear. The CDR3 totals 14 residues. Between the trimmed V and J ends, which lost 3 bases and 3 bases, there was a span of 14 bases. Looked up from germline, CDR1 is DFQATT and CDR2 is SNEGSKA (reference sequence). In DNA, the CDR3 is TGCAGTGCTAGTTATATAGCGACCCACACTGAAGCTTTCTTT. It specifies CSASYIATHTEAFF.